This note documents a single T cell receptor beta chain sequence. The sample originates from a study of blood T cell repertoires in COVID-19. In the study overall: Acute and convalescent COVID-19 specimens originated in the United States, Italy and Spain. Nucleic acid was either cDNA or gDNA, and it came from T cells, B-cell-depleted T cells, or PBMCs.

As originally analysed: Nucleated cell number was recorded as an estimate derived from reference gene primer amplification. Profiled with immunoSEQ multiplex PCR; TCRdb holds only in-frame clones, not every one. V and J calls and clone size are those listed in that table; D and trimming were worked out from the DNA. The table has about 130,000 clones, roughly 80% seen once. There are 14 residues in the CDR3. CDR1 SNHLY and CDR2 FYNNEI come from the germline V gene. V dropped 5 bases and J dropped 2 bases, with 13 bases sitting between them. This TCR derives from a man aged 60 to 69 with acute or convalescent COVID-19. The sequencing input was peripheral blood. The chain carries TRBV2 and TRBJ2-7; a possible D gene is TRBD2 (6 bases). The CDR3 sequence is CASSPQRATYEQYF. CDR3 DNA sequence: TGTGCCAGCAGTCCCCAGCGGGCAACCTACGAGCAGTACTTC.